The present T cell receptor beta chain was sequenced within a study of cytotoxic CD8 clonotypes in ibrutinib-treated CLL. CDR3 length: 15 amino acids. The ends lost 4 bases at V and 4 bases at J; junction bases unmatched: 7. The germline V gene encodes CDR1 SGHDT and CDR2 YYEEEE. This clone was seen a few times. The table came from immunoSEQ multiplex PCR; TCRdb's copy has only in-frame clones and leaves some out. The data show about 50,000 clones, 45% to 60% seen once. The sequence came from a human donor with chronic lymphocytic leukemia. The source material was PBMCs, sampled after 24 months of ibrutinib treatment. The rearrangement joins TRBV5-6 to TRBJ1-2; 10 bases align to TRBD1. The CDR3 loop is CASSRRDRGAYGYTF. The CDR3 DNA reads as TGTGCCAGCAGCAGGAGGGACAGGGGAGCCTATGGCTACACCTTC. The whole variable domain, filled in from reference TRBV5-6 and TRBJ1-2, reads DAGVTQSPTHLIKTRGQQVTLRCSPKSGHDTVSWYQQALGQGPQFIFQYYEEEERQRGNFPDRFSGHQFPNYSSELNVNALLLGDSALYLCASSRRDRGAYGYTFGSGTRLTVV.